This entry concerns a single T cell receptor (beta chain). Its antigen remains unidentified. No much larger clonotype is one base removed from it; base qualities were not supplied. The sample originates from a study of cytomegalovirus exposure and HLA in healthy donors (TCRdb year 2017). About the study as a whole: In an earlier analysis of about 560 of the donors, approximately 300 Gb of sequence data and approximately 120 million unique TCR beta sequences from 150 million to 200 million T cells were reported. Approximately 330 gigabases of sequencing data and 70 million to 95 million unique TCR sequences made up an early release that covered several hundred HLA-typed donors. Of the roughly 400 genotyped donors, around 81% fell in the genetic ancestry cluster associated with self-reported Caucasian donors. The study aimed to test whether cataloging public T cell receptors could reveal signatures of past pathogen exposure. The study used immunosequencing to profile the T cell repertoires of several hundred subjects and linked those repertoires to cytomegalovirus serostatus. Besides the first cohort of roughly 700 subjects, a separate validation cohort made up of 120 different subjects was used. To predict cytomegalovirus infection status, the study combined high-throughput TCR immunosequencing, statistical association of individual TCRs with disease status, and machine learning. In a later analysis, previously published TCR beta repertoires from some 640 donors were re-analyzed and high-resolution HLA genotyping was added so that TCR occurrence patterns could be studied. Rather than drawing on any new phenotypic data, the later analysis identified candidate immune exposures from TCR beta sequences and the way those sequences occurred across donors. An earlier analysis of roughly 580 of the donors used high-throughput TCR beta sequencing to judge whether each TCR beta V gene segment behaved as functional or pseudogenic. Donor age, sex, ethnicity and CMV serostatus were compiled alongside the repertoire data. Genome-wide SNP genotypes for about three fifths of the 666 donors were used in a later genetic analysis, which treated that subset as a discovery cohort. All discovery cohort repertoires had been generated on a single sequencing platform. HLA typing covered class I and class II loci at four-digit resolution. The number of typed donors differed by locus: about 629-630 for A, B, C, DRB1 and DQB1; 522 for DQA1; around 610 for DPA1; and 400 to 480 for DPB1. Roughly 5 DR-DQ haplotypes were handled as single units for association and clustering, since linkage in the cohort was strong. Across some 400 genotyped donors of the cohort, an average of approximately 240,000 unique TCR beta nucleotide sequences per donor were sequenced, and roughly 20% of those sequences were non-productive. The investigation overall reported the following: In a later analysis, TCR association rates were found to vary across HLA loci, with the most associated TCRs seen for DRB1 alleles and the fewest for HLA-C alleles. CMV serostatus was the only immune exposure information available for the cohort. The study listed approximately 160 TCR beta chains as associated with cytomegalovirus. In vitro tests confirmed that three of the cytomegalovirus-associated TCR beta chains recognize cytomegalovirus antigens. Some IMGT-functional V segments, including TRBV6-2 and TRBV6-3, could not be distinguished by the 87-base-pair reads and were therefore excluded. In a later analysis, HLA-associated TCR beta chains were found to be more clonally expanded and to have lower generation probabilities than equally common non-associated chains. Only TCR beta chains were sequenced in this cohort, and the absence of alpha or paired-chain data limited detectable features. In an earlier analysis of 587 of the donors, most TCR beta V segments appeared in productive rearrangements about 87% or about 30% of the time, broadly matching IMGT annotations. In a later genetic analysis, fewer N-insertions in productive TCRs were reported among donors in an Asian-associated ancestry cluster than the 666-donor mean. Linkage disequilibrium might explain the correlated functional status among segregating V segments, but an unknown experimental factor could not be ruled out. Most TCR sequences were seen in very few donors, while some public TCRs were found in many individuals. In a later analysis, some 18,000 TCR beta sequences were associated with specific HLA alleles at a false discovery rate of 0.05. A later analysis found that most CMV-associated TCR beta chains appeared HLA-restricted, with HLA associations seemingly driven largely by CMV exposure. Sequencing depth was assumed to be roughly uniform across donors in the presence/absence analyses, though that assumption may not hold. Assigning TCR associations to individual alleles was difficult when HLA alleles, especially DR and DQ, strongly co-occurred. The classifier was reported to diagnose cytomegalovirus status with high specificity and sensitivity in both the original cohort and the validation cohort. The authors suggested that the approach could potentially be generalized to other disease states and immunological phenotypes. A later genetic analysis associated a missense DCLRE1C variant with V-gene and J-gene trimming of TCR beta chains, and an independent cohort replicated the association. Because counts were too low, roughly 17 rarely observed V segments, including chromosome 9 orphons, were left out of the earlier analysis of over 550 of the donors. A further reported finding was that TCR beta sequences accurately predicted the HLA-A and HLA-B alleles for most subjects in the first cohort. Because some donors lacked HLA typing at each locus, the association tests relied only on the typed subset. According to a later analysis, parvovirus B19, influenza, CMV and Epstein-Barr virus appeared linked to several top co-occurrence clusters. A cluster of highly shared sequence variants was judged likely to be a technical artifact of the sequencing pipeline.

Libraries were built with the immunoSEQ multiplex PCR assay. For the multiplex PCR, a mixture combining 60 forward primers for TCR Vbeta segments and 13 reverse primers for TCR Jbeta segments was used. Amplification of the CDR3 region of rearranged TCR beta genes was performed with a multiplex PCR assay on genomic DNA. On the Illumina HiSeq System, the amplified TCR beta libraries were sequenced as 87-base-pair reads. For the original study's pipeline: Across the 600 to 700 repertoires, a later analysis counted tens of millions of unique TCR beta chains, some 11 million of which were shared by at least two donors. Raw reads were error-corrected and collapsed into unique sequences by a nearest-neighbor algorithm in which closely related sequences were merged to remove PCR and sequencing errors. To assign V, D and J gene segments, CDR3 sequences were aligned to IMGT reference sequences. For a sequence to be retained, a match of at least six nucleotides was required to both a V gene segment and a J gene segment. Rearrangements were called productive when the CDR3 lacked stop codons and stayed in frame with V and J; all others were non-productive. Following IMGT convention, CDR3 was defined as the stretch from the second conserved V-encoded cysteine up to the conserved J-encoded phenylalanine. The earlier analysis of about 590 of the donors excluded sequences that lacked an unambiguous match to a single V gene segment. In an earlier analysis of approximately 590 of the donors, V segments were called functional above 56.7% productive rearrangements and were called segregating when the between-donor standard deviation exceeded 5%. A statistical classification framework was built for diagnosing cytomegalovirus status from the catalog of TCR beta chain sequences. V and J gene assignment, in a later analysis, came from comparing TCR nucleotide sequences with IMGT/GENE-DB human TR gene sequences. A later analysis assigned CDR3 sequences and most-parsimonious VDJ recombination scenarios with the TCRdist pipeline. A later analysis defined each TCR beta chain by its CDR3 amino acid sequence plus V-gene family, and excluded reads lacking a unique V-gene family. To address suspected cross-contamination and a sequencing artifact, a later analysis removed approximately 600 highly shared, low-generation-probability nucleotide sequences. For each public chain, a later analysis derived a clonal expansion index from normalized ranks of inferred template counts within each repertoire. In a later analysis, generation probabilities were computed using a VDJ recombination model fitted to out-of-frame rearrangements, and the results were checked against IGoR. Hypergeometric tests were used in a later analysis to score TCR-TCR, TCR-HLA and TCR-CMV co-occurrence, with a repertoire-size bias correction applied to the TCR pairs. A later analysis estimated false discovery rates by permuting HLA or CMV assignments 20 times. In a later analysis, co-occurring TCRs were grouped using DBSCAN, and TCRdist sequence similarity was added for clustering within HLA-allele-positive subsets. Repertoires with fewer than 30,000 or more than 120,000 public chains were left out of co-occurrence clustering, as were roughly five repertoires with anomalous nucleotide sharing. Drawn from immuneACCESS, this table holds only the in-frame rearrangements with V and J called that TCRdb kept. Clones are partly lost; checked studies trace under half to an unresolved V gene and leave the rest unexplained. That table gives V, J and clone size, and the DNA gave D and trimming. In this sample the table shows around 150,000 clones, 9.4% of which occur a single time. The ten largest account for 1.8% of the sample.

The cohort was made up of approximately 670 healthy bone marrow donors. All cohort members were sampled while nominally healthy, although unrecorded immune exposures were likely present. The donor was CMV seronegative and was included in the group of about 350 seronegative cohort members. Each donor provided a peripheral blood sample, and peripheral blood mononuclear cells were used for TCR beta sequencing. Genomic DNA extraction from the blood cell samples was performed with the Qiagen DNeasy Blood Extraction Kit. Trimming at the junction amounts to 4 bases on V and 0 bases on J, and the germline ends lie 19 bases apart. The germline V gene supplies CDR1 MDHEN and CDR2 SYDVKM. The CDR3 starts with the cysteine, ends with the phenylalanine, and has 18 residues. The CDR3 DNA has 54 bases and is translated from base 1.

The chain couples TRBV28 to TRBJ1-5; the D gene identity is not certain. The sequencing sample was made of PBMCs. The clonotype originates from a male donor in good health and CMV-seronegative. Here the CDR3 is given as CASSSLTGVSYSNQPQHF. The DNA reads TGTGCCAGCAGTTCGCTCACCGGGGTGAGTTATAGCAATCAGCCCCAGCATTTT.